Presented here are 13 T cell receptor beta chains from one specimen sequenced in a study of blood T cell repertoires in COVID-19. Assay: immunoSEQ multiplex PCR; the TCRdb copy retains only in-frame clones and omits some. The sample lists 65,000 to 75,000 clones, around 82% occurring once. The specimen sequenced was peripheral blood. These receptors originate from a human donor in a cohort sampled during active COVID-19.

This clone was counted only a few times. The chain couples TRBV10-2 to TRBJ2-5, with 7 positions matching TRBD1. Trimming at V came to 5 bases and at J to 5 bases, leaving 8 bases not matched to a gene. Germline V gene lookup returns CDR1 WSHSY and CDR2 SAAADI. The length of the CDR3 is 14 residues. CDR3 protein: CASSPRGRVETQYF. CDR3 in DNA: TGCGCCAGCAGTCCAAGGGGGCGCGTGGAGACCCAGTACTTC.

V is TRBV5-1 and J is TRBJ2-7, with a tentative D call TRBD2 (5 bases). The V gene lost 0 bases and the J gene lost 2 bases, with 9 bases spanning the gap. In germline, CDR1 is SGHRS, CDR2 YFSETQ. CDR3 length: 14 residues. The CDR3: CASSLDPTTYEQYF. In nucleotides, the CDR3 is TGCGCCAGCAGCTTGGACCCGACTACCTACGAGCAGTACTTC.

The V gene is TRBV28, the J gene TRBJ1-1, with 9 nucleotides matching TRBD1. Germline CDR1 reads MDHEN; CDR2 reads SYDVKM. The ends lost 5 bases at V and 8 bases at J; junction bases unmatched: 6. The CDR3 contains 13 residues. This chain's CDR3 is CASSPGQGLEAFF. CDR3 bases: TGTGCCAGCAGTCCAGGACAGGGGTTAGAAGCTTTCTTT.

The chain is built from TRBV19 and TRBJ1-1, with 11 positions matching TRBD1. CDR1 and CDR2 from the germline V gene are LNHDA and SQIVND (reference sequence). The CDR3 loop spans 14 amino acids. The V gene end was trimmed by 9 bases and the J gene end by 5 bases; junction bases not matched to a gene: 8. The CDR3 here is CASRTGGRGTEAFF. The CDR3 DNA reads as TGTGCCAGCCGGACAGGGGGCAGGGGAACTGAAGCTTTCTTT.

This rearrangement joins TRBV20-1 to TRBJ2-1; D uncertain. The CDR3 has 11 amino acids. V dropped 5 bases and J dropped 8 bases, with 10 bases sitting between them. Germline V lookup: CDR1 DFQATT, CDR2 SNEGSKA (reference sequence). CDR3 sequence reads: CSAPEVDEQFF. The CDR3 DNA follows: TGCAGTGCTCCAGAGGTAGATGAGCAGTTCTTC.

The gene calls are TRBV29-1 and TRBJ2-5, with a tentative D call TRBD1 (7 bases). V lost 6 bases and J 5 bases, leaving 19 bases between the germline ends. Looked up from germline, CDR1 is SQVTM and CDR2 is ANQGSEA. This CDR3 has 14 amino acids. The CDR3 DNA sequence: TGCAGCGTATACAGGGGAGGTATTAGGGAGACCCAGTACTTC. Protein sequence: CSVYRGGIRETQYF. Full variable domain (outside the CDR3, taken from reference TRBV29-1 and TRBJ2-5): SAVISQKPSRDICQRGTSLTIQCQVDSQVTMMFWYRQQPGQSLTLIATANQGSEATYESGFVIDKFPISRPNLTFSTLTVSNMSPEDSSIYLCSVYRGGIRETQYFGPGTRLLVL.

The rearrangement links TRBV7-9 to TRBJ2-7, with 13 nucleotides matching TRBD2. Germline CDR1 and CDR2: SEHNR and FQNEAQ (reference sequence). This CDR3 spans 17 amino acids. V was pared by 5 bases and J by 5 bases, with 12 bases of the junction left unmatched. CDR3 bases: TGTGCCAGCAGCCCCCGGACTAGCGGGAGAGGAACCGACGAGCAGTACTTC. It yields the protein CASSPRTSGRGTDEQYF.

The gene calls are TRBV28 and TRBJ2-1; D is unclear. There are 15 residues in the CDR3. Germline CDR1 is MDHEN and CDR2 is SYDVKM. Between the trimmed V and J ends, which lost 5 bases and 0 bases, there was a span of 11 bases. CDR3 in amino acids: CASSLRASSYNEQFF. The CDR3 DNA reads TGTGCCAGCAGTCTTAGAGCCTCCTCCTACAATGAGCAGTTCTTC.

The chain recombines TRBV5-4 with TRBJ2-5; 9 nucleotides line up with TRBD1. The trim removed 3 bases at V and 3 bases at J, leaving 0 bases unmatched. This CDR3 comprises 13 residues. CDR1 is SGHNT and CDR2 is YYREEE in the germline V gene (reference sequence). CDR3 region: CASSWTGEETQYF. The DNA of the CDR3 is TGTGCCAGCAGCTGGACAGGGGAAGAGACCCAGTACTTC.

The chain recombines TRBV10-3 with TRBJ2-5; the match to TRBD1 covers 7 bases. The germline CDR1 and CDR2 sequences are ENHRY and SYGVKD. Germline trimming cut 6 bases from V and 4 bases from J; bases unmatched to any gene: 2. The CDR3 contains 12 residues. CDR3 DNA sequence: TGTGCCATCAGCACAGGGGCAGAGACCCAGTACTTC. Encoded protein: CAISTGAETQYF.

CDR3 loop: CASSKAGGELFTDTQYF. CDR3 coding DNA: TGTGCCAGCAGCAAAGCTGGCGGGGAGTTGTTCACAGATACGCAGTATTTT. This chain links TRBV21-1 with TRBJ2-3; no DNA check was done on the table's D call, TRBD2. TRBV21-1 is assigned pseudogene status. The CDR3 is 17 amino acids.

This sequence joins TRBV5-6 and TRBJ2-7; TRBD2 agrees at 11 bases. Looked up from germline, CDR1 is SGHDT and CDR2 is YYEEEE. The length of the CDR3 is 16 residues. V lost 4 bases and J lost 2; bases outside the gene matches: 8. CDR3 loop: CASSLFSGRGTYEQYF. CDR3 bases: TGTGCCAGCAGCCTCTTTAGCGGGAGGGGGACCTACGAGCAGTACTTC.

V is TRBV5-1 and J is TRBJ2-1; 9 bases agree with TRBD2. This CDR3 is built from 17 residues. Germline trimming cut 4 bases from V and 0 bases from J; bases unmatched to any gene: 8. Germline CDR1 reads SGHRS; CDR2 reads YFSETQ. In DNA, the CDR3 is TGCGCCAGCAGCCCAAGGACTAGCGTGAGCTCCTACAATGAGCAGTTCTTC. Its protein product is CASSPRTSVSSYNEQFF. The variable domain in full, completed from reference TRBV5-1 and TRBJ2-1, reads KAGVTQTPRYLIKTRGQQVTLSCSPISGHRSVSWYQQTPGQGLQFLFEYFSETQRNKGNFPGRFSGRQFSNSRSEMNVSTLELGDSALYLCASSPRTSVSSYNEQFFGPGTRLTVL.